This paragraph reports one T cell receptor beta chain. The target antigen is unknown. V lost 0 bases, J lost 4 bases, and 10 bases lay in between. The germline V gene has CDR1 SGDLS and CDR2 YYNGEE. The CDR3 sequence is 14 residues long. A history of autoimmune disease or systemic immunosuppression excluded patients. This specimen comes from a study of OX40 agonist ivuxolimab in advanced cancers. Study-wide results and limits: Both blood CD4+ and CD8+ T cells showed clonal growth by week 6 at 0.1 to 3.0 mg/kg. CD8+ T cells were the subset that, on average, had more expanded clones than CD4+.

The repertoire was sequenced with immunoSEQ multiplex PCR; TCRdb's copy has only in-frame clones and lacks some. In the table there are about 100,000 clones, 90% of which are singletons. The sequences come from CD4+ or CD8+ T cells sorted from blood, collected in a trial of the OX40 agonist ivuxolimab. The V and J genes are TRBV9 and TRBJ2-5; D possibly uses TRBD1 or TRBD2 (5 bases each). The origin of this receptor is an adult with an advanced solid tumor such as melanoma, head and neck, liver or kidney cancer. The CDR3 bases are TGTGCCAGCAGCGTAGATTCGGGACGAGAGACCCAGTACTTC. Translation gives CASSVDSGRETQYF. Together with reference TRBV9 and TRBJ2-5, the CDR3 gives the full variable domain: DSGVTQTPKHLITATGQRVTLRCSPRSGDLSVYWYQQSLDQGLQFLIQYYNGEERAKGNILERFSAQQFPDLHSELNLSSLELGDSALYFCASSVDSGRETQYFGPGTRLLVL.